Listed below are T cell receptor beta chains from one sample, sequenced in a study of cytomegalovirus exposure and HLA in healthy donors. Method: immunoSEQ multiplex PCR; TCRdb's copy keeps in-frame clones and lacks some. Among 150,000 to 200,000 clones, around 83% were seen once, and the ten largest hold about 0.89%. Sequencing used PBMCs. The receptors shown here come from a girl aged 2 to 9 in good health and CMV-seropositive. Each CDR3 is given with its conserved first and last residue. D genes are given only for firm matches. Clone size appears in some rows only: once, few, many, or a class for an expanded clone.

abundance	d_gene	v_gene	j_gene	CDR3nt	CDR3aa
NA	NA	TRBV9	TRBJ1-6	TGTGCCAGCAGCCCAAGGACAGCGTTTAATTCACCCCTCCACTTT	CASSPRTAFNSPLHF
NA	TRBD1	TRBV5-6	TRBJ1-2	TGTGCCAGCAGCCAATACGGACAGGGGGAGACCTTC	CASSQYGQGETF
NA	NA	TRBV30	TRBJ2-7	TGTGCCGGAGGGGTCCACGAGCAGTACTTC	CAGGVHEQYF
once	NA	TRBV4-1	TRBJ1-5	TGCGCCAGCAGCCAAGCCGCCCAGAGCAATCAGCCCCAGCATTTT	CASSQAAQSNQPQHF
NA	NA	TRBV7-3	TRBJ1-2	TGTGCCACGGGTGGTTCCAGTGGCTACACCTTC	CATGGSSGYTF
few	TRBD2	TRBV7-8	TRBJ2-1	TGTGCCAGCAGCCTAACTAGCGGCTTCTCCTACAATGAGCAGTTCTTC	CASSLTSGFSYNEQFF
NA	TRBD2	TRBV30	TRBJ2-3	TGTGCCTGGAGTGGGGCGGGAGTGACAGATACGCAGTATTTT	CAWSGAGVTDTQYF
NA	TRBD1	TRBV9	TRBJ1-2	TGTGCCAGCAGCGCGACCGGGACAGCGAACTATGGCTACACCTTC	CASSATGTANYGYTF
NA	NA	TRBV7-8	TRBJ1-2	TGTGCCAGCAGCTTAGGCGGGGGAGCTTATGGCTACACCTTC	CASSLGGGAYGYTF
NA	TRBD2	TRBV28	TRBJ2-2	TGTGCCACGGGACTAGCGGGACTTGGGGTGGTCGGGGAGCTGTTTTTT	CATGLAGLGVVGELFF
NA	NA	TRBV4-1	TRBJ1-1	TGCGCCAGCAGCCAAAATCAACAGGGTGGGACTGAAGCTTTCTTT	CASSQNQQGGTEAFF
NA	TRBD1	TRBV27	TRBJ1-2	TGTGCCAGCAGTTGGGATGGGACAGGGGGCTTGGATGGCTACACCTTC	CASSWDGTGGLDGYTF
NA	NA	TRBV28	TRBJ2-7	TGTGCCAGCAGGGACCCCACTAGCAACCCTTACGAGCAGTACTTC	CASRDPTSNPYEQYF
NA	TRBD2	TRBV10-3	TRBJ2-7	TGTGCCATCAGTGAGCCGGGGGGACTAGCGGGCTCCGAGCAGTACTTC	CAISEPGGLAGSEQYF
NA	NA	TRBV14	TRBJ2-7	TGTGCCAGCAGCCAAGAGCGGGGAGAATCCTACGAGCAGTACTTC	CASSQERGESYEQYF
NA	TRBD2	TRBV27	TRBJ2-3	TGTGCCAGCAGTCGACTAGCGGGAGGGGGGGATACGCAGTATTTT	CASSRLAGGGDTQYF
NA	NA	TRBV18	TRBJ1-4	TGTGCCAGCTCACCACCTGGGGGGGAAAAACTGTTTTTT	CASSPPGGEKLFF
few	TRBD2	TRBV6-5	TRBJ2-1	TGTGCCAGCAGTTACGGCGGGAGGGGCTCTCGGCAGTTCTTC	CASSYGGRGSRQFF
NA	NA	TRBV19	TRBJ2-1	TGTGCCGCTTCAAGCGGCAATTACAATGAGCAGTTCTTC	CAASSGNYNEQFF
NA	TRBD1	TRBV6-5	TRBJ2-7	TGTGCCAGCAGTTACTCTCAGGGGGCTCCAGACGAGCAGTACTTC	CASSYSQGAPDEQYF
NA	NA	TRBV28	TRBJ2-6	TGTGCCAGCAGGTCGCAGGGGTCCGGGGCCAACGTCCTGACTTTC	CASRSQGSGANVLTF
once	TRBD1	TRBV4-2	TRBJ1-2	TGTGCCAGCAGCTATTCAGGGGGGAGGCGCTATGGCTACACCTTC	CASSYSGGRRYGYTF
NA	TRBD1	TRBV20-1	TRBJ1-1	TGCAGTGCTGACAGGGCGGAAGCTTTCTTT	CSADRAEAFF
NA	NA	TRBV28	TRBJ1-1	TGTGCCAGCAGTAGCCAGATGCTCCTCAGCGACACTGAAGCTTTCTTT	CASSSQMLLSDTEAFF
NA	NA	TRBV10-3	TRBJ1-1	TGTGCCATCAATAAACAGGGCTTGAACACTGAAGCTTTCTTT	CAINKQGLNTEAFF
NA	NA	TRBV27	TRBJ1-1	TGTGCCAGCAGTTTATTCCAGGGGTCGTACACTGAAGCTTTCTTT	CASSLFQGSYTEAFF
NA	TRBD1	TRBV9	TRBJ1-2	TGTGCCAGCAGCCCCTCCGGGACAGACTATGGCTACACCTTC	CASSPSGTDYGYTF
once	NA	TRBV19	TRBJ1-5	TGTGCCAGTAGAGGCAGGGGTAGGGGTGATCAGCCCCAGCATTTT	CASRGRGRGDQPQHF
few	TRBD2	TRBV14	TRBJ2-2	TGTGCCAGCAGCGCTCTACTAGCGGGAGGCCCCGGGGAGCTGTTTTTT	CASSALLAGGPGELFF
NA	TRBD2	TRBV18	TRBJ2-3	TGTGCCAGCTCACCACCGGGAGGGGTCACAGATACGCAGTATTTT	CASSPPGGVTDTQYF
NA	NA	TRBV7-9	TRBJ2-2	TGTGCCACCATCGAAGGAGGAGGGAACACCGGGGAGCTGTTTTTT	CATIEGGGNTGELFF
NA	TRBD1	TRBV5-6	TRBJ1-5	TGTGCCAGCAGCTTGCTCAGGACAGGGGTCAATCAGCCCCAGCATTTT	CASSLLRTGVNQPQHF
NA	NA	TRBV15	TRBJ1-2	TGTGCCACTTCCGAGGGTTCTAACTATGGCTACACCTTC	CATSEGSNYGYTF
NA	NA	TRBV13	TRBJ2-7	TGTGCCAGCAGCCCCCGACTAGTCAGGTACGAGCAGTACTTC	CASSPRLVRYEQYF
NA	NA	TRBV19	TRBJ1-2	TGTGCCAGTAAACAACCCTATGGCTACACCTTC	CASKQPYGYTF
NA	NA	TRBV5-4	TRBJ2-7	TGTGCCAGCAGCCGCAGGGACTTCTACGAGCAGTACTTC	CASSRRDFYEQYF
NA	NA	TRBV4-2	TRBJ2-1	TGTGCCAGCAGCCAAGAGCCAGGGGGGTCCTACAATGAGCAGTTCTTC	CASSQEPGGSYNEQFF
NA	TRBD2	TRBV5-4	TRBJ2-7	TGTGCCAGCAGCGGGGGGGGACTAGCGGGAGCATACGAGCAGTACTTC	CASSGGGLAGAYEQYF